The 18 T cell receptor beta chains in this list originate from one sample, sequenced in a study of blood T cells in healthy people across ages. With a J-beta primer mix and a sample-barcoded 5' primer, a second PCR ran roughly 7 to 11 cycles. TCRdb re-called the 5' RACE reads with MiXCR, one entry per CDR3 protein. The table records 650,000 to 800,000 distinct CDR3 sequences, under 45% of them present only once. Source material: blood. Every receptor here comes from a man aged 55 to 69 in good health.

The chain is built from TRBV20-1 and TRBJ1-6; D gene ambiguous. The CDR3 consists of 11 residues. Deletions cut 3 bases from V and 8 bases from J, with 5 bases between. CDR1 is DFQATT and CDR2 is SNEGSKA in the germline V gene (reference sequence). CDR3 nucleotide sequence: TGCAGTGCTAGTAGGGATTCACCCCTCCACTTT. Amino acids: CSASRDSPLHF.

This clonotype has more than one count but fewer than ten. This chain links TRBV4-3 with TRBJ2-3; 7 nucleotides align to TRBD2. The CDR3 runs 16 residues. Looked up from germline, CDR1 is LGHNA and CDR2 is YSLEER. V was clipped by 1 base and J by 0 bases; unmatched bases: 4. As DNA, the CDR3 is TGCGCCAGCAGCCAAGGGGAGGGCCCGAGCACAGATACGCAGTATTTT. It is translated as CASSQGEGPSTDTQYF.

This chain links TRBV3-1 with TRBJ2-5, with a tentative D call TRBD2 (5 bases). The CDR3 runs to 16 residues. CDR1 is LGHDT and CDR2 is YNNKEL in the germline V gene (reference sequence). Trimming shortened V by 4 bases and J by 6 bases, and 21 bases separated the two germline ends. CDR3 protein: CASSRGSGGPAQTQYF. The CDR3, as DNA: TGTGCCAGCAGCCGAGGGAGCGGTGGACCCGCTCAGACCCAGTACTTC.

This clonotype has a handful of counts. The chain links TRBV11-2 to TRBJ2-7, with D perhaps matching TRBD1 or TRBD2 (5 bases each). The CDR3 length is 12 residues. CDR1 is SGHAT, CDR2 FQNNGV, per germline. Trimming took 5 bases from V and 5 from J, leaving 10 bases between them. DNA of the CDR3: TGTGCCAGCAGCCGAGGGACCGACGAGCAGTACTTC. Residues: CASSRGTDEQYF.

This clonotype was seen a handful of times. The CDR3 region is CASSLRMTGGETGANVLTF. CDR3 nucleotides: TGTGCCAGCAGTTTAAGGATGACAGGGGGCGAAACTGGGGCCAACGTCCTGACTTTC. The J gene is TRBJ2-6, the V gene TRBV12-3 or TRBV12-4; 10 nucleotides line up with TRBD1. The CDR3 runs 19 residues. V lost 2 bases to trimming and J lost 2 bases; unmatched junction nucleotides: 9.

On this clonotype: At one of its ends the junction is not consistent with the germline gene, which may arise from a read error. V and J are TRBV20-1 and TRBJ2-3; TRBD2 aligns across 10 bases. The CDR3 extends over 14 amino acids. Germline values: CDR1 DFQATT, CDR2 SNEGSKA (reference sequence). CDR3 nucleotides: TGCAGTGCCGGACTAGCGGCTAGCACAGGTACGCAGTATTTT. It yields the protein CSAGLAASTGTQYF.

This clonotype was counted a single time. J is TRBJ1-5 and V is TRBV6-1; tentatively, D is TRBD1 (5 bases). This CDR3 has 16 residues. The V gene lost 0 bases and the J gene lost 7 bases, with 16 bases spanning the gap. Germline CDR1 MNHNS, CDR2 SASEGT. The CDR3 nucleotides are TGTGCCAGCAGTGAAGCGCTTCCGGGTAGGGGCCAGCCCCAGCATTTT. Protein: CASSEALPGRGQPQHF.

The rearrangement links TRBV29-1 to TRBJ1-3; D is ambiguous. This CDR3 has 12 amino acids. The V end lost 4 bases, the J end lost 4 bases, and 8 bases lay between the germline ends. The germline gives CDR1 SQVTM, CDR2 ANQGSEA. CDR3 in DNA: TGCAGCGTTGTCAGCCAAGGAAACACCATATATTTT. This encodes CSVVSQGNTIYF.

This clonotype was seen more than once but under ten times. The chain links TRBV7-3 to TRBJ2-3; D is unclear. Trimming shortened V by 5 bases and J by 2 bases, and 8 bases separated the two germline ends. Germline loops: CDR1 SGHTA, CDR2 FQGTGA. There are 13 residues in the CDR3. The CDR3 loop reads CASSLPPTDTQYF. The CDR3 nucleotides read TGTGCCAGCAGCCTCCCCCCCACAGATACGCAGTATTTT.

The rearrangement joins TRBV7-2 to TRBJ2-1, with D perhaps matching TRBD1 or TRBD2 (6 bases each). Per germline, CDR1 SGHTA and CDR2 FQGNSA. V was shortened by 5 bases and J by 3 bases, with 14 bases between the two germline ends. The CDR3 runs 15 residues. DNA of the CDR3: TGTGCCAGCAGCCGGGGGCCAGAAATCTACAATGAGCAGTTCTTC. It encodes CASSRGPEIYNEQFF.

CDR3 sequence: CASSQVPGGPGAFF. The CDR3 nucleotides are TGCGCCAGCAGCCAAGTACCGGGGGGGCCAGGGGCTTTCTTT. The rearrangement joins TRBV4-3 to TRBJ1-1; D possibly corresponds to TRBD1 (6 bases). Trimming left V 1 base short and J 11 bases short, with 17 bases between. The CDR3 contains 14 residues. The germline CDR1 and CDR2 sequences are LGHNA and YSLEER.

CDR3 sequence: CASSPKDGQYF. CDR3 nucleotide sequence: TGTGCCAGCTCACCCAAAGATGGGCAGTACTTC. V and J are TRBV18 and TRBJ2-7; D is ambiguous. Trimming cost V 3 bases and J 9 bases, with 9 bases left between them. CDR1 and CDR2 (germline): KGHSH, LQKENI. There are 11 residues in the CDR3. Combining the CDR3 with reference TRBV18 and TRBJ2-7 gives the whole variable domain NAGVMQNPRHLVRRRGQEARLRCSPMKGHSHVYWYRQLPEEGLKFMVYLQKENIIDESGMPKERFSAEFPKEGPSILRIQQVVRGDSAAYFCASSPKDGQYFGPGTRLTVT.

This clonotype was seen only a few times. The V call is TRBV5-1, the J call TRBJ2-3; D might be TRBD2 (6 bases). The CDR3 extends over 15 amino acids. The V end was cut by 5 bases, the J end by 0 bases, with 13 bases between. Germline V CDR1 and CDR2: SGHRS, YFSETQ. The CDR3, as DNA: TGCGCCAGCAGGGAGGGTTCCTTTAGCACAGATACGCAGTATTTT. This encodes CASREGSFSTDTQYF.

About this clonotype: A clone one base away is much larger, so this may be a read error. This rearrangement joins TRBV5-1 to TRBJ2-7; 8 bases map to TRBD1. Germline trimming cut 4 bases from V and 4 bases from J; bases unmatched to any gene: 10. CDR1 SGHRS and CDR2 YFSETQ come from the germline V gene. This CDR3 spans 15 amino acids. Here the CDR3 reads CASSDLGTGFYEQYF. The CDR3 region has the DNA TGCGCCAGCAGCGATTTAGGGACAGGATTTTACGAGCAGTACTTC. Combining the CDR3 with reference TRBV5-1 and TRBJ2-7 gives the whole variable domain KAGVTQTPRYLIKTRGQQVTLSCSPISGHRSVSWYQQTPGQGLQFLFEYFSETQRNKGNFPGRFSGRQFSNSRSEMNVSTLELGDSALYLCASSDLGTGFYEQYFGPGTRLTVT.

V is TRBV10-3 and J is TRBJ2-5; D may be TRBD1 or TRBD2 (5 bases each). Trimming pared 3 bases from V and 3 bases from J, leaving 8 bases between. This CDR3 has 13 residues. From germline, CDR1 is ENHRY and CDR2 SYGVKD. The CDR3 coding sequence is TGTGCCATCAGTGAACAGGAGGAAGAGACCCAGTACTTC. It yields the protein CAISEQEEETQYF.

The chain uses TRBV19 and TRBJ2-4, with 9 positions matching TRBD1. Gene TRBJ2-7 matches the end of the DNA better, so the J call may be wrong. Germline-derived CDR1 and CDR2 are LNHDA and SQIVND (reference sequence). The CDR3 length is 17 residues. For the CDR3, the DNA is TGTGCCAGTAGTGCCCCACCGGGACAGGGCTATACCTACGAGCAGTACTTC. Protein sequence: CASSAPPGQGYTYEQYF.

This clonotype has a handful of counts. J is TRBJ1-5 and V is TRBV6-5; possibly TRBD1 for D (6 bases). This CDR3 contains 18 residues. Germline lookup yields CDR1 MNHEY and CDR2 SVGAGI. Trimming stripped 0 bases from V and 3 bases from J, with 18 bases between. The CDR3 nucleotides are TGTGCCAGCAGTTACTCGGGGCCAGGGGACCAAACCAATCAGCCCCAGCATTTT. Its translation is CASSYSGPGDQTNQPQHF.

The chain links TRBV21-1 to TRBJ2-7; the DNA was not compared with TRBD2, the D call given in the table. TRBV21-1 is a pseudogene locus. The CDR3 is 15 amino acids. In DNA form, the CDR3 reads TGTGCCAGCAGCTATTATATAGCGGGGCCCTACGAGCAGTACTTC. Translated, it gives CASSYYIAGPYEQYF.